The 7 T cell receptor beta chains below were found in one sample sequenced in a study of blood T cell repertoires in COVID-19. Produced via immunoSEQ multiplex PCR; TCRdb's table is partial and in-frame only. The table shows roughly 100,000 clones, with 75% to 90% occurring only once. The sample comprised peripheral blood. Receptor source: a woman between 50 and 59 years old with COVID-19, enrolled during active disease.

The rearrangement joins TRBV10-3 to TRBJ1-5; tentatively, D is TRBD1 (5 bases). The germline CDR1 and CDR2 sequences are ENHRY and SYGVKD. The CDR3 runs 15 residues. V lost 2 bases, J lost 7 bases, and 15 bases lay in between. The CDR3 DNA reads TGTGCCATCAGTGAGGGGATGGGGGGAGGCCAGCCCCAGCATTTT. Its protein product is CAISEGMGGGQPQHF.

J is TRBJ1-1 and V is TRBV20-1; 10 bases align to TRBD1. The CDR3 runs 15 residues. CDR1 is DFQATT and CDR2 is SNEGSKA in the germline V gene (reference sequence). V gave up 3 bases and J gave up 2 bases; unmatched junction bases: 6. The CDR3 spells CSASPGTGVNTEAFF. CDR3 nucleotides: TGCAGTGCTAGTCCCGGGACAGGGGTAAACACTGAAGCTTTCTTT.

The V and J genes are TRBV6-5 and TRBJ2-1, with D perhaps TRBD1 (5 bases). Trimming stripped 6 bases from V and 4 bases from J, with 16 bases between. This CDR3 has 15 amino acids. Germline assignment: CDR1 MNHEY and CDR2 SVGAGI. The DNA of the CDR3 is TGTGCCAGCAGCTCAGGGTGGGCCAGATACAATGAGCAGTTCTTC. Translation: CASSSGWARYNEQFF.

This clone has only one observation. The chain couples TRBV4-2 to TRBJ2-7, with TRBD2 matching over 11 bases. The end of the DNA aligns better with TRBJ2-1, so the J call may be wrong. The CDR3 spans 16 residues. CDR1 is LGHNA and CDR2 is YNFKEQ in the germline V gene. CDR3: CASSQEPSGGYNEQFF. The CDR3, as DNA: TGTGCCAGCAGCCAAGAACCTAGCGGGGGGTACAATGAGCAGTTCTTC.

V is TRBV27 and J is TRBJ2-7, with TRBD1 identical over 8 bases. The length of the CDR3 is 16 residues. CDR1 is MNHEY, CDR2 SMNVEV, per germline (reference sequence). The J segment lost 6 bases and the V segment lost 1 base, leaving 11 bases of the junction unmatched. Here the CDR3 DNA reads TGTGCCAGCAGTTTATTTGCCGGACAGGGTATAGGCGAGCAGTACTTC. It is translated as CASSLFAGQGIGEQYF.

This chain joins TRBV21-1 and TRBJ2-1; TRBD2 is the table's D call and was not checked against the DNA. TRBV21-1 is a known pseudogene. The CDR3 runs 15 residues. CDR3 bases: TGTGCCAGCAGGAGGACTAGCGGGGATAACAATGAGCAGTTCTTC. This translates into CASRRTSGDNNEQFF.

The chain has TRBV3-1 (or the pseudogene TRBV3-2) and TRBJ1-6; D is perhaps TRBD1 (6 bases). V was shortened by 6 bases and J by 4 bases, with 13 bases between the two germline ends. The CDR3 is 15 amino acids. Germline CDR1 reads LGHDT; CDR2 reads YNNKEL (reference sequence). CDR3: CASRVGDTYNSPLHF. The DNA of the CDR3 is TGTGCCAGCAGGGTAGGGGACACTTATAATTCACCCCTCCACTTT.